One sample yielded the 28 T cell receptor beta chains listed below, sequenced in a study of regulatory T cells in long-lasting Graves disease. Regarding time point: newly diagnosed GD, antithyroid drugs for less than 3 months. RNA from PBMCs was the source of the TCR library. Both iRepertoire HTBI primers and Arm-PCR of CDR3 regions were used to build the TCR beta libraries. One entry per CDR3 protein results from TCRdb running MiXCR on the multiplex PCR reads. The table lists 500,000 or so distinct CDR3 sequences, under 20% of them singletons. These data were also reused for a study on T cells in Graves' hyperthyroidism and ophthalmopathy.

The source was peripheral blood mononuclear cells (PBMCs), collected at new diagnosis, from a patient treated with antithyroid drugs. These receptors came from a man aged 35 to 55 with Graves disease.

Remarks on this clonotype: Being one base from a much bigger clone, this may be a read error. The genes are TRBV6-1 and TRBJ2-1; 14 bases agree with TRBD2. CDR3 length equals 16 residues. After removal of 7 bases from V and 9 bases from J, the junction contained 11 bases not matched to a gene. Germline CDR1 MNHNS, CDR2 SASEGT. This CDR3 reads CASMPTGTSGRSEQFF. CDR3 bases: TGTGCCAGCATGCCAACCGGGACTAGCGGGAGAAGTGAGCAGTTCTTC.

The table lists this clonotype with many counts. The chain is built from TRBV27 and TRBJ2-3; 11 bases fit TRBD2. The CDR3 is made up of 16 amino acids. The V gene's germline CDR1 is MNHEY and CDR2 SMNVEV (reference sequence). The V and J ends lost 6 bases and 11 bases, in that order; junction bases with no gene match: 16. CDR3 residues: CASSNALTSGRSQQYF. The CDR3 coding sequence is TGTGCCAGCAGCAACGCGCTTACTAGCGGGAGATCCCAGCAGTATTTT.

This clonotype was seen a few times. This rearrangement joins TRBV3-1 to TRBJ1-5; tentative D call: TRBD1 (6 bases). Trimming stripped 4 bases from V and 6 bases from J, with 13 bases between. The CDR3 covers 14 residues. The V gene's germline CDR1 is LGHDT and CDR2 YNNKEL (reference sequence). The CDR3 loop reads CASSPYRETQPQHF. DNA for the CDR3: TGTGCCAGCAGCCCATACAGGGAGACTCAGCCCCAGCATTTT.

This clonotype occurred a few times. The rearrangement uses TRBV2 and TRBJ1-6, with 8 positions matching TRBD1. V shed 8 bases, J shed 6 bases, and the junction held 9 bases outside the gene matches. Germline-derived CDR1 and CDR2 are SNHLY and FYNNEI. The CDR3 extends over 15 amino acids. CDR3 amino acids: CASGADRGSNSPLHF. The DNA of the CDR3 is TGTGCCAGCGGAGCTGACAGGGGATCTAATTCACCCCTCCACTTT. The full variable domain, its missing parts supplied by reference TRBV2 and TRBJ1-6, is EPEVTQTPSHQVTQMGQEVILRCVPISNHLYFYWYRQILGQKVEFLVSFYNNEISEKSEIFDDQFSVERPDGSNFTLKIRSTKLEDSAMYFCASGADRGSNSPLHFGNGTRLTVT.

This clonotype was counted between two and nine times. The CDR3 loop reads CASSILGEEYYYNEQFF. In nucleotides, the CDR3 is TGTGCCAGCAGTATCTTGGGGGAGGAATACTACTACAATGAGCAGTTCTTC. This chain uses TRBV6-1 with TRBJ2-1, with D perhaps matching TRBD2 (6 bases). CDR1 is MNHNS, CDR2 SASEGT, per germline. The CDR3 runs 17 residues. V gave up 5 bases and J gave up 3 bases, with 20 bases separating them.

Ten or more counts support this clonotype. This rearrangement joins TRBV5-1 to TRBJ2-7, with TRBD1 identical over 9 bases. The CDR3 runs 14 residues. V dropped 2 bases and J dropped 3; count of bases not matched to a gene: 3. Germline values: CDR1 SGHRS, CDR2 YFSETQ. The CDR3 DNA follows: TGCGCCAGCAGCTTCCAGGGACAGGGCTACGAGCAGTACTTC. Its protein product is CASSFQGQGYEQYF.

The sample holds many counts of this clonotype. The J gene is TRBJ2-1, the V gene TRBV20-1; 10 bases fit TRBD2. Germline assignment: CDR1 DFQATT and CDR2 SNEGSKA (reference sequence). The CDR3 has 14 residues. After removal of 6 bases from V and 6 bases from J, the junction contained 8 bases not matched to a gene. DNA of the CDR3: TGCAGTGCACTAAGCGGGAGGGCCTTCAATGAGCAGTTCTTC. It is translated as CSALSGRAFNEQFF.

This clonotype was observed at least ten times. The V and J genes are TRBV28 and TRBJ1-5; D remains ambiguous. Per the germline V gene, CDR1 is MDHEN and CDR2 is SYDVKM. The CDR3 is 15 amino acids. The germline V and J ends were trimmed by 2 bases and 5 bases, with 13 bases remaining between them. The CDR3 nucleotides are TGTGCCAGCAGTTTAGGTGGCAGTAGGGATCAGCCCCAGCATTTT. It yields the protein CASSLGGSRDQPQHF. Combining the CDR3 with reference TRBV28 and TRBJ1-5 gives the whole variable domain DVKVTQSSRYLVKRTGEKVFLECVQDMDHENMFWYRQDPGLGLRLIYFSYDVKMKEKGDIPEGYSVSREKKERFSLILESASTNQTSMYLCASSLGGSRDQPQHFGDGTRLSIL.

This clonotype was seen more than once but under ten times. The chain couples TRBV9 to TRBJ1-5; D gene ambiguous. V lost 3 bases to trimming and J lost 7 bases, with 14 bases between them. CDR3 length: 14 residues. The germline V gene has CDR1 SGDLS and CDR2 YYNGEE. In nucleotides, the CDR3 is TGTGCCAGCAGCGCCGCCCAGGCAGTGCAGCCCCAGCATTTT. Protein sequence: CASSAAQAVQPQHF.

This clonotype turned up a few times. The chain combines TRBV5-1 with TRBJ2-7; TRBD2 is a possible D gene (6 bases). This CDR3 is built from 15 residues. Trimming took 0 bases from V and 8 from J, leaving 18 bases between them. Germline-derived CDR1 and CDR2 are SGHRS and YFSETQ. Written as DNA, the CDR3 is TGCGCCAGCAGCTTGGGTTTCTCGTCGGGGGAGCAGCAGTACTTC. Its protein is CASSLGFSSGEQQYF.

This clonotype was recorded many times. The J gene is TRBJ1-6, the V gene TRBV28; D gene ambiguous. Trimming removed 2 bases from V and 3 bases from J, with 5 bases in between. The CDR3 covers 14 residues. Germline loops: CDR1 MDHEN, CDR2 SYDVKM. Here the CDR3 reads CASSLVGYNSPLHF. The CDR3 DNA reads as TGTGCCAGCAGTTTAGTCGGCTATAATTCACCCCTCCACTTT. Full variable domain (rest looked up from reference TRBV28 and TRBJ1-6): DVKVTQSSRYLVKRTGEKVFLECVQDMDHENMFWYRQDPGLGLRLIYFSYDVKMKEKGDIPEGYSVSREKKERFSLILESASTNQTSMYLCASSLVGYNSPLHFGNGTRLTVT.

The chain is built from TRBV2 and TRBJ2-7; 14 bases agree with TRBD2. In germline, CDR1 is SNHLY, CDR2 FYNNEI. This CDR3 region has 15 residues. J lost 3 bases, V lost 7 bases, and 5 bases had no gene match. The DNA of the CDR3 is TGTGCCAGCACGGGACTAGCGGGAGCCGGCTACGAGCAGTACTTC. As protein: CASTGLAGAGYEQYF.

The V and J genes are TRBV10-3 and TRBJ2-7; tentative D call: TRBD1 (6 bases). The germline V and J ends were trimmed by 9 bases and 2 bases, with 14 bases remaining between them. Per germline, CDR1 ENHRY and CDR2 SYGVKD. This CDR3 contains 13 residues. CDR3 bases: TGTGCCATTACCAGGGACAAGACCTACGAGCAGTACTTC. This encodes CAITRDKTYEQYF.

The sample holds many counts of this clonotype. The CDR3 spells CASSLQRLTSYNEQFF. CDR3 coding DNA: TGTGCCAGCAGTTTACAGAGACTAACCTCCTACAATGAGCAGTTCTTC. The V call is TRBV28, the J call TRBJ2-1; weak D call: TRBD2 (5 bases). The CDR3 runs to 16 residues. Trimming removed 2 bases from V and 0 bases from J, with 11 bases in between. From germline, CDR1 is MDHEN and CDR2 SYDVKM.

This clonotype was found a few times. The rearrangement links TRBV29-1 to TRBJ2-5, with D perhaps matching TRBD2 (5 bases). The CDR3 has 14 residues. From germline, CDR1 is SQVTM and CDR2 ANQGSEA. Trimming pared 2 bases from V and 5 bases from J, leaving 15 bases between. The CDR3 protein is CSVEIRRRGETQYF. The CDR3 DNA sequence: TGCAGCGTTGAAATTAGGAGAAGAGGGGAGACCCAGTACTTC.

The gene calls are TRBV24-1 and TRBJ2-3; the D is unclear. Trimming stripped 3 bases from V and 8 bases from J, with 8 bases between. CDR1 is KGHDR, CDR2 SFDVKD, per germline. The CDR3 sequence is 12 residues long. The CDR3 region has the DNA TGTGCCACCAGTGATCTTCGTCGTACGCAGTATTTT. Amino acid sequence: CATSDLRRTQYF.

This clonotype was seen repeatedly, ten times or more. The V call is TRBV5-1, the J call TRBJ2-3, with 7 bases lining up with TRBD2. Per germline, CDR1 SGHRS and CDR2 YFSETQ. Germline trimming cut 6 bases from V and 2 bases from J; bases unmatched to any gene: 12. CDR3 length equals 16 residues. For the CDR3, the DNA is TGCGCCAGCACCCCGAAAACTAGCGCGAACACAGATACGCAGTATTTT. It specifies CASTPKTSANTDTQYF.

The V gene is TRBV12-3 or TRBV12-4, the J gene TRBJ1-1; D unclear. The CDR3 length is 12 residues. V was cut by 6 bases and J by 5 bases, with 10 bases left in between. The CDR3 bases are TGTGCCAGCAGCTATCTCAAAACTGAAGCTTTCTTT. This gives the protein CASSYLKTEAFF.

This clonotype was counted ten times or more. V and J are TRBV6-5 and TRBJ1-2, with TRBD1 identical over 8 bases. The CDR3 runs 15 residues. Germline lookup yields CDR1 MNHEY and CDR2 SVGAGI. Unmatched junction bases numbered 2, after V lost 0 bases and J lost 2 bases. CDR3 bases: TGTGCCAGCAGTTACTCCGGACAGGGCAACTATGGCTACACCTTC. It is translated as CASSYSGQGNYGYTF.

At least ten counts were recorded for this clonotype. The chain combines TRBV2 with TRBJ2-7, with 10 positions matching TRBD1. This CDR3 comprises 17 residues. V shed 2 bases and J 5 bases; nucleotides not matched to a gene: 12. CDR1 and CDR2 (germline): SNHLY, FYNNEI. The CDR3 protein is CASSEKGQGPLGDEQYF. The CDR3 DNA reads TGTGCCAGCAGTGAAAAGGGACAGGGGCCATTGGGGGACGAGCAGTACTTC.

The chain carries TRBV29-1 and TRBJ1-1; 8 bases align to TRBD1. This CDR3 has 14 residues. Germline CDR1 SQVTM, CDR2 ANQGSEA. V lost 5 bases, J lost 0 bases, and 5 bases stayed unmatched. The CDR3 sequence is CSVPTGVMNTEAFF. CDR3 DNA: TGCAGCGTTCCGACAGGGGTTATGAACACTGAAGCTTTCTTT.

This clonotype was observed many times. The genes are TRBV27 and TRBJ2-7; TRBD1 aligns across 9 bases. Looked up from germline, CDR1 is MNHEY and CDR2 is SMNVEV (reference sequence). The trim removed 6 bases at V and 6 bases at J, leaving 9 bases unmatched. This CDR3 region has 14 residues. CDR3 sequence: CASRRDRVDLEQYF. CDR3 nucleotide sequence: TGTGCCAGCAGGAGGGACAGGGTGGATCTCGAGCAGTACTTC.

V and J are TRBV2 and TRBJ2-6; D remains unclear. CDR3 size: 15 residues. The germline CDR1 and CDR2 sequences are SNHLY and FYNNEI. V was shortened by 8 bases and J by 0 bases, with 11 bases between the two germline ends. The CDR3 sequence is CASLQDNSGANVLTF. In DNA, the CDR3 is TGTGCCAGCCTACAAGACAACTCTGGGGCCAACGTCCTGACTTTC. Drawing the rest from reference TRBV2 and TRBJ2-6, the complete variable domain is EPEVTQTPSHQVTQMGQEVILRCVPISNHLYFYWYRQILGQKVEFLVSFYNNEISEKSEIFDDQFSVERPDGSNFTLKIRSTKLEDSAMYFCASLQDNSGANVLTFGAGSRLTVL.

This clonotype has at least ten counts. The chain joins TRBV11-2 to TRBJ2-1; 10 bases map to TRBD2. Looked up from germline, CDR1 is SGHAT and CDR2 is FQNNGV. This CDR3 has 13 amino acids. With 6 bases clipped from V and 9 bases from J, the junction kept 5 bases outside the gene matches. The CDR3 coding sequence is TGTGCCAGCAGGGGGGGACTAGCGTTTGAGCAGTTCTTC. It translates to CASRGGLAFEQFF.

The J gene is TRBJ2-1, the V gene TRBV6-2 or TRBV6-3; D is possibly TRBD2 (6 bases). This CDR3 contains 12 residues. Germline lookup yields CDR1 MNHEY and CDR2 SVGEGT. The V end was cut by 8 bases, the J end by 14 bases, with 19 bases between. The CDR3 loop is CASGTGGPREFF. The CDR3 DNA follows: TGTGCCAGCGGGACTGGAGGACCCCGCGAGTTCTTC.

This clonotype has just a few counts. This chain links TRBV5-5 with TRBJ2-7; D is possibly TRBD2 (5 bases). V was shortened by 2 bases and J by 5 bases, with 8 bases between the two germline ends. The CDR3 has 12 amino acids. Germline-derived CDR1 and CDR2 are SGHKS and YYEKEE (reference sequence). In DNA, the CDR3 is TGTGCCAGCAGCTTACTAGGAGACGAGCAGTACTTC. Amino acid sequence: CASSLLGDEQYF.

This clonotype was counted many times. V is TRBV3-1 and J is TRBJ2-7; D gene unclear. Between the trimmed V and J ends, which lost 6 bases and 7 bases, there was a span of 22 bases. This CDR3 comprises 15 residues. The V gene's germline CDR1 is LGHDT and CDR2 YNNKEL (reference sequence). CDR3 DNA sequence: TGTGCCAGCAGACCTTCAAGTGGAGTCGGTCGGGAGCAGTACTTC. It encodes CASRPSSGVGREQYF.

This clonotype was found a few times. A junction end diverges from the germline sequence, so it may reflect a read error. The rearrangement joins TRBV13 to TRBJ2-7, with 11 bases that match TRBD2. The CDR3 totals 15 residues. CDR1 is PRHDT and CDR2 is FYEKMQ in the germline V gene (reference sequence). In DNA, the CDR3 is TGTGCCGGCAGCCCTAGGACTAGCGGGTCCTACGAGCAGTACTTC. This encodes CAGSPRTSGSYEQYF.